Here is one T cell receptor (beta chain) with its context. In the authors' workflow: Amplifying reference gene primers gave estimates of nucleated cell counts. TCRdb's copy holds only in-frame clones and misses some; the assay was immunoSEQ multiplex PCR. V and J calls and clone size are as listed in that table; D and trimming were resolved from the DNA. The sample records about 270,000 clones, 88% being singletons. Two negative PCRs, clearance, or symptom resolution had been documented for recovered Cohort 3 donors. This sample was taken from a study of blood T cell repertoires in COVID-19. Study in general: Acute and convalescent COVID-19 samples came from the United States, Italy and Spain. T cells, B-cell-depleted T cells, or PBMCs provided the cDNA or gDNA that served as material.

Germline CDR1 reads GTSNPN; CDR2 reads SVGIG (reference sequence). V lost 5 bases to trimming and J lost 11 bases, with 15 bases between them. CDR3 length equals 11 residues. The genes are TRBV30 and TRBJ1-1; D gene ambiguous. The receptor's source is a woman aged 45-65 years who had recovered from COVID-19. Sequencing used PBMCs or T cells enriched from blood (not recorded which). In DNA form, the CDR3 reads TGTGCCTGGGCGGAGGGCCTAGGGGCTTTCTTT. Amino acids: CAWAEGLGAFF.